This T cell receptor (beta chain) stems from a study of cytotoxic CD8 clonotypes in ibrutinib-treated CLL. For the study at large: Patients attained 24 partial and 2 complete responses; at median approximately 64 months, about 14 remained remitted while 12 progressed.

Trimming cost V 4 bases and J 7 bases, with 17 bases left between them. Germline V gives CDR1 SGDLS, CDR2 YYNGEE. There are 14 residues in the CDR3. Findings and limits, study-wide: While tracking circulating CD8+ T-cell counts, baseline clonality exceeded that of age-matched healthy donors. Collection times varied between progressing and sustained-remission patients. Clonality went up at the time of ibrutinib response, stayed stable in sustained remission, and later dropped back toward its baseline level at progression.

The repertoire was sequenced with immunoSEQ multiplex PCR; TCRdb's copy has only in-frame clones and lacks some. This sample has approximately 50,000 clones, with nearly 55% found just once. This clone was observed once. Its target is unknown. This sequence was found in a human donor with chronic lymphocytic leukemia. The rearrangement joins TRBV9 to TRBJ1-2; tentative D call: TRBD1 (6 bases). Sequenced material: PBMCs, taken at disease progression, from a patient treated with ibrutinib. CDR3 amino acids: CASSTTGPGSGYTF. The CDR3 DNA reads as TGTGCCAGCAGCACTACAGGGCCCGGCTCTGGCTACACCTTC.